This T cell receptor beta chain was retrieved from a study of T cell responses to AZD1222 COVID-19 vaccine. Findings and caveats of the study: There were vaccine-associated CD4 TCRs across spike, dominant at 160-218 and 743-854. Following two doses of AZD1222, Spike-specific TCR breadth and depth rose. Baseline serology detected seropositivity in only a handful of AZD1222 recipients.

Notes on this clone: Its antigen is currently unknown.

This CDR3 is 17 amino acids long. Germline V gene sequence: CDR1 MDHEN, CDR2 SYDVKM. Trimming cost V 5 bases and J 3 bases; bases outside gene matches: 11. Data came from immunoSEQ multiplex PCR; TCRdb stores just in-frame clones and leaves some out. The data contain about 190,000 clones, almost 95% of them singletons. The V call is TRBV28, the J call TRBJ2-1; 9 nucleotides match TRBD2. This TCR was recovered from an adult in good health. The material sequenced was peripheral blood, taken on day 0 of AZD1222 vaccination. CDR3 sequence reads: CASSPVWASGDYNEQFF. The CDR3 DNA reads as TGTGCCAGCAGTCCCGTCTGGGCTAGCGGGGACTACAATGAGCAGTTCTTC.